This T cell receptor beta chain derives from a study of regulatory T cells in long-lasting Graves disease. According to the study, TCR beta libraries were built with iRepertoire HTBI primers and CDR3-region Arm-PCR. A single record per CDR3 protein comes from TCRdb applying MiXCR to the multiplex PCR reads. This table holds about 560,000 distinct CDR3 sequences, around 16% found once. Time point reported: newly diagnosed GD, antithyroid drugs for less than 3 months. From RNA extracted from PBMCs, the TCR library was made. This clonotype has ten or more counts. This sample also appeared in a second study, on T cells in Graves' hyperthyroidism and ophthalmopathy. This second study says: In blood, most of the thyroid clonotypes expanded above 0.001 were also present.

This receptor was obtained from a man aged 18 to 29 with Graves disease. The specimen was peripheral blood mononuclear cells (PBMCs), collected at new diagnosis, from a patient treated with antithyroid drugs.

In DNA, the CDR3 is TGTGCCAGCAGCAAGCGCTCCGGGATGGATGGCTACACCTTC. It is translated as CASSKRSGMDGYTF. The genes are TRBV9 and TRBJ1-2; D is unclear. The CDR3 is made up of 14 amino acids. The V gene's germline CDR1 is SGDLS and CDR2 YYNGEE. V lost 4 bases to trimming and J lost 6 bases, with 16 bases between them.